This TCR beta chain was sequenced for a study of tumor-infiltrating lymphocytes in primary liver carcinoma. For the study at large: Samples yielded about 3.65 to 8 million productive TCRbeta reads, similar across tissue types.

The table lists this clonotype with a few counts. Co-extracting RNA and DNA was done with 20-30 mg of unsorted bulk tissue as input. The authors made TCR beta cDNA from roughly 480 ng total RNA with a constant-region primer. It was through three nested multiplex PCR rounds of slightly modified ARM-PCR that TCR beta libraries arose. It was with TRBV1-TRBV30 forward primers and a C-beta reverse primer that the first two PCR rounds were run, at roughly 10 cycles each. From the multiplex PCR reads, TCRdb called clonotypes with MiXCR, one entry per CDR3 protein. Among fewer than 150,000 distinct CDR3 sequences, 55% to 65% were seen once, and the ten largest hold approximately 9.9%. V was trimmed by 7 bases and J by 3 bases, leaving 19 bases between them. Germline assignment: CDR1 MDHEN and CDR2 SYDVKM. The CDR3 extends over 15 amino acids.

Sequenced: liver tumor tissue from sampling region 1. Subset described: tumor region T1, superior pole. The chain couples TRBV28 to TRBJ2-7; a weak D match, TRBD1 (6 bases). This TCR was recovered from a woman between 55 and 75 years old with primary liver carcinoma and hepatitis B virus infection. The CDR3 DNA is TGTGCCAGCACCTTCTCCACAGGGCTAGGCTACGAGCAGTACTTC. Translating it yields CASTFSTGLGYEQYF. Looking up the rest from reference TRBV28 and TRBJ2-7 gives the full variable domain: DVKVTQSSRYLVKRTGEKVFLECVQDMDHENMFWYRQDPGLGLRLIYFSYDVKMKEKGDIPEGYSVSREKKERFSLILESASTNQTSMYLCASTFSTGLGYEQYFGPGTRLTVT.